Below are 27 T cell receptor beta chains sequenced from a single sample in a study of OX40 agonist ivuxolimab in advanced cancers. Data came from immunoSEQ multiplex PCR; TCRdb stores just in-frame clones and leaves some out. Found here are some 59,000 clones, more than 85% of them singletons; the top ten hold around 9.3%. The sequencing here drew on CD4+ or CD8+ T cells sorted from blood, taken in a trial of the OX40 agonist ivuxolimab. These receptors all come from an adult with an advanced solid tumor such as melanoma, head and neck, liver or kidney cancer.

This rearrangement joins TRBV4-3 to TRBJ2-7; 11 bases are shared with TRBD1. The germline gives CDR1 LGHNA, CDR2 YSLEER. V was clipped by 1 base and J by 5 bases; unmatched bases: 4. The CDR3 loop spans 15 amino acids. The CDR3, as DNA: TGCGCCAGCAGCCAAGGGACAGGGGGCAACGACGAGCAGTACTTC. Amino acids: CASSQGTGGNDEQYF.

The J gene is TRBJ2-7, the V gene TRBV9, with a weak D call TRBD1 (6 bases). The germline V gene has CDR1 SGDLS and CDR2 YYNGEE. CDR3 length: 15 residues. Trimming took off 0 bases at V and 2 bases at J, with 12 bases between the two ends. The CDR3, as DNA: TGTGCCAGCAGCGTAGGATGGACAGCAGCCTACGAGCAGTACTTC. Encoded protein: CASSVGWTAAYEQYF.

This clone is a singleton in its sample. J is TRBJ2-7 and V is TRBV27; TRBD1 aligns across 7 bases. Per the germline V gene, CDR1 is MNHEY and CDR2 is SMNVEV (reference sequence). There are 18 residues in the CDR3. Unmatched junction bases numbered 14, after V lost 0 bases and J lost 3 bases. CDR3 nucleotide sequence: TGTGCCAGCAGTTTATCTTGGGACAGAGAATCTCTTAGCTACGAGCAGTACTTC. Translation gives CASSLSWDRESLSYEQYF.

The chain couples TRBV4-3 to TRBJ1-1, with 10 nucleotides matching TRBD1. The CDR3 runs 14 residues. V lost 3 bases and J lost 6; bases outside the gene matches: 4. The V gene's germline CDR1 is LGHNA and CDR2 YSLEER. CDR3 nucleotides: TGCGCCAGCAGCCAGGGACAGGGGTGGTCTGAAGCTTTCTTT. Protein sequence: CASSQGQGWSEAFF.

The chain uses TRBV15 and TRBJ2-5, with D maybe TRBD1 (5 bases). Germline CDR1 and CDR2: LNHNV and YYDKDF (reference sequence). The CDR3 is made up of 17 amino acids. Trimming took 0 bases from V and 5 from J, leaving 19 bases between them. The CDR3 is CATSRDIRQGRTETQYF. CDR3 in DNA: TGTGCCACCAGCAGAGATATACGGCAGGGAAGAACCGAGACCCAGTACTTC.

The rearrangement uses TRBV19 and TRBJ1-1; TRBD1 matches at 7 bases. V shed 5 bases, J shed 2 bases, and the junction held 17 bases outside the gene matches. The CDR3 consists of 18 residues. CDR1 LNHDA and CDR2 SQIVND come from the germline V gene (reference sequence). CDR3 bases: TGTGCCAGTAGTGGCCCGTTACAGGGGACCATACCAAACACTGAAGCTTTCTTT. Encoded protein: CASSGPLQGTIPNTEAFF.

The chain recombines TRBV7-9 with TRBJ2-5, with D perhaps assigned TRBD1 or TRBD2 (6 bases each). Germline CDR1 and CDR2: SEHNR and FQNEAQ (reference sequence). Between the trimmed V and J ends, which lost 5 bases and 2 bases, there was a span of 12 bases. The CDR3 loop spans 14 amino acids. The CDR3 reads CASSQGGYQETQYF. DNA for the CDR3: TGTGCCAGCAGCCAAGGGGGGTATCAAGAGACCCAGTACTTC.

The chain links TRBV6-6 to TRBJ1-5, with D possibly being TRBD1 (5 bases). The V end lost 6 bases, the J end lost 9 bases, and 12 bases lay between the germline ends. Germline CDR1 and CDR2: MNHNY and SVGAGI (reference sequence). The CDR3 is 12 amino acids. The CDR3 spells CASSPDSLPQHF. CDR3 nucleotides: TGTGCCAGCAGCCCCGACAGTTTGCCCCAGCATTTT.

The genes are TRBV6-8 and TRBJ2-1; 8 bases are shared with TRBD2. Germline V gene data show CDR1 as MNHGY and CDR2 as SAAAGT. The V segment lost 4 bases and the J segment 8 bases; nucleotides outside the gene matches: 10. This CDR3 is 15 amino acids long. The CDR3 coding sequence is TGTGCCAGCAGTTTCCGAGCGGGAGCGGGCGATGAGCAGTTCTTC. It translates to CASSFRAGAGDEQFF.

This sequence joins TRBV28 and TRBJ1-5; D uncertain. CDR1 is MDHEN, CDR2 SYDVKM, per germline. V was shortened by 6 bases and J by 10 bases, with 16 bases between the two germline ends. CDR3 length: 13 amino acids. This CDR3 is CASSPTGINPQHF. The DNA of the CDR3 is TGTGCCAGCAGCCCAACGGGGATAAATCCCCAGCATTTT.

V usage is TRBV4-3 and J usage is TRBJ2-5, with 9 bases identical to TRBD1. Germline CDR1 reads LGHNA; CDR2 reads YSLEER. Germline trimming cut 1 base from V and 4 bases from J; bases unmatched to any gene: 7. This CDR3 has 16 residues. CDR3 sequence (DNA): TGCGCCAGCAGCCAAGCCGCTGGGACAGGGTCAGAGACCCAGTACTTC. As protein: CASSQAAGTGSETQYF.

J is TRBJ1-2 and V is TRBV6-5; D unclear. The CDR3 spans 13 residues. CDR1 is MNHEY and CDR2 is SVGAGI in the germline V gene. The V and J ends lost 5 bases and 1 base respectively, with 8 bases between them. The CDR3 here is CASSPGINYGYTF. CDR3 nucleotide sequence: TGTGCCAGCAGTCCAGGAATTAACTATGGCTACACCTTC.

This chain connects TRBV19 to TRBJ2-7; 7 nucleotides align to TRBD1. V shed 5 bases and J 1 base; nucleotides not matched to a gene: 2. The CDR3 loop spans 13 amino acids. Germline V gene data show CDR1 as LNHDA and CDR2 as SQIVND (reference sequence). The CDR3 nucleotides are TGTGCCAGTAGTCCGGGACAGTCCTACGAGCAGTACTTC. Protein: CASSPGQSYEQYF. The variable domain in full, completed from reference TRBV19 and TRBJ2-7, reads DGGITQSPKYLFRKEGQNVTLSCEQNLNHDAMYWYRQDPGQGLRLIYYSQIVNDFQKGDIAEGYSVSREKKESFPLTVTSAQKNPTAFYLCASSPGQSYEQYFGPGTRLTVT.

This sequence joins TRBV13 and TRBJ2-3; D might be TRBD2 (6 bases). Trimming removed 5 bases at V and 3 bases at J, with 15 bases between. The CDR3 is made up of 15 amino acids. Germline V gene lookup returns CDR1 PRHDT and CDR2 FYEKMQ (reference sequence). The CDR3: CASSPTGTHTDTQYF. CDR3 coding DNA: TGTGCCAGCAGCCCGACCGGGACTCATACAGATACGCAGTATTTT.

The chain's CDR3 is CASSYSAGDEKLFF. CDR3 sequence (DNA): TGTGCCAGCAGTTACTCAGCGGGGGATGAAAAACTGTTTTTT. This sequence joins TRBV6-5 and TRBJ1-4; maybe TRBD1 (5 bases). The germline V and J ends were trimmed by 0 bases and 6 bases, with 8 bases remaining between them. CDR3 length: 14 amino acids. Germline loops: CDR1 MNHEY, CDR2 SVGAGI.

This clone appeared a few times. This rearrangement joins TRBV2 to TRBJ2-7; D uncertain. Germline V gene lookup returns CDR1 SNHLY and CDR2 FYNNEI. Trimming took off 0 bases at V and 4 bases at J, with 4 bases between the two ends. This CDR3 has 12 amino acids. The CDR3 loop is CASSEASYEQYF. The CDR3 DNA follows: TGTGCCAGCAGTGAAGCGAGTTACGAGCAGTACTTC.

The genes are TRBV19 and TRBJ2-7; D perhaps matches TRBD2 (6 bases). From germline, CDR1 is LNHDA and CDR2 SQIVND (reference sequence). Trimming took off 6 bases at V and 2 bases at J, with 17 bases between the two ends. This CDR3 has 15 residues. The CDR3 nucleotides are TGTGCCAGTAGCGCAGCCCTAGCGAACACCTACGAGCAGTACTTC. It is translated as CASSAALANTYEQYF.

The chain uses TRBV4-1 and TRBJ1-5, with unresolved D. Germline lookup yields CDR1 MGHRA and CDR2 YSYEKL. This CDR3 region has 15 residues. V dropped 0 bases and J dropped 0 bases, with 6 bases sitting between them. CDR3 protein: CASSQEWDSNQPQHF. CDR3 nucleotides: TGCGCCAGCAGCCAAGAGTGGGATAGCAATCAGCCCCAGCATTTT.

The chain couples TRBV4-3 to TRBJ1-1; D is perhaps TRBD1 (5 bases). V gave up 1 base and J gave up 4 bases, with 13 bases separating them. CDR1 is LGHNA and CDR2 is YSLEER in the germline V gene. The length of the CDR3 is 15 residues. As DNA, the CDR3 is TGCGCCAGCAGCCAAGGTATAGGGGAGCCCACTGAAGCTTTCTTT. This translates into CASSQGIGEPTEAFF.

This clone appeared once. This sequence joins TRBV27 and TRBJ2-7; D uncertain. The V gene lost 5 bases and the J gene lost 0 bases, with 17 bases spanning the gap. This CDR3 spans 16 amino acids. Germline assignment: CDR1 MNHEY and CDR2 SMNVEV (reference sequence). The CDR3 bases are TGTGCCAGCAGTCCCCTAAGGTCAACGAGCTCCTACGAGCAGTACTTC. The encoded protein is CASSPLRSTSSYEQYF.

The CDR3 coding sequence is TGTGCCAGCAGCCAACTGGGCAGCCAAGAGACCCAGTACTTC. Translated: CASSQLGSQETQYF. The chain uses TRBV2 and TRBJ2-5; D is ambiguous. CDR3 length equals 14 residues. The V end lost 6 bases, the J end lost 1 base, and 12 bases lay between the germline ends. CDR1 and CDR2 (germline): SNHLY, FYNNEI.

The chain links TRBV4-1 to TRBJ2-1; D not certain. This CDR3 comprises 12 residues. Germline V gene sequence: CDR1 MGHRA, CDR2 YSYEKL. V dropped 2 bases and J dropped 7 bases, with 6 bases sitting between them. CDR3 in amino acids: CASSQPGNEQFF. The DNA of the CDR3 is TGCGCCAGCAGCCAACCCGGGAATGAGCAGTTCTTC.

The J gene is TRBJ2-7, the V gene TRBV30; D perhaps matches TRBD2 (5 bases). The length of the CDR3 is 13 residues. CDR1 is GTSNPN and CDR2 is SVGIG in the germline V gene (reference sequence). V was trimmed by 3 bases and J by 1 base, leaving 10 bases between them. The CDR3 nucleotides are TGTGCCTGGAGCGAGGGTCTTTCCTACGAGCAGTACTTC. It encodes CAWSEGLSYEQYF.

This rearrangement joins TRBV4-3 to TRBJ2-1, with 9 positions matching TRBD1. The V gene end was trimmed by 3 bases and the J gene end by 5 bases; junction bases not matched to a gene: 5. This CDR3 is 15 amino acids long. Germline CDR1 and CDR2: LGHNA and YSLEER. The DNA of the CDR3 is TGCGCCAGCAGCCACAGGGACAGGGCGGACAATGAGCAGTTCTTC. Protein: CASSHRDRADNEQFF.

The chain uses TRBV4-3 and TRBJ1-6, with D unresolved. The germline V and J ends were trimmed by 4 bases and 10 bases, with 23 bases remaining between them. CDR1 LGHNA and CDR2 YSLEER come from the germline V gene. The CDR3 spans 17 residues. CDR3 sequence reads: CASSPRRGDITVSPLHF. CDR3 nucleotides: TGCGCCAGCAGCCCGCGGAGAGGCGATATTACGGTGTCACCCCTCCACTTT.

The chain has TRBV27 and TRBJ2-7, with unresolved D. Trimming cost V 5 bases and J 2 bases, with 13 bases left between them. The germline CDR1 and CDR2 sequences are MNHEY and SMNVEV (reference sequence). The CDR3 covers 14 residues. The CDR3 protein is CASSPGLSPYEQYF. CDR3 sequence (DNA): TGTGCCAGCAGTCCCGGGCTATCGCCCTACGAGCAGTACTTC.

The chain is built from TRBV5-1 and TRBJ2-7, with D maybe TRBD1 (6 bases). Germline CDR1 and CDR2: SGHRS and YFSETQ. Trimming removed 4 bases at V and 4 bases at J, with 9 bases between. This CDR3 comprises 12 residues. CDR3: CASSPRGYEQYF. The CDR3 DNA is TGCGCCAGCAGCCCCAGGGGTTACGAGCAGTACTTC.